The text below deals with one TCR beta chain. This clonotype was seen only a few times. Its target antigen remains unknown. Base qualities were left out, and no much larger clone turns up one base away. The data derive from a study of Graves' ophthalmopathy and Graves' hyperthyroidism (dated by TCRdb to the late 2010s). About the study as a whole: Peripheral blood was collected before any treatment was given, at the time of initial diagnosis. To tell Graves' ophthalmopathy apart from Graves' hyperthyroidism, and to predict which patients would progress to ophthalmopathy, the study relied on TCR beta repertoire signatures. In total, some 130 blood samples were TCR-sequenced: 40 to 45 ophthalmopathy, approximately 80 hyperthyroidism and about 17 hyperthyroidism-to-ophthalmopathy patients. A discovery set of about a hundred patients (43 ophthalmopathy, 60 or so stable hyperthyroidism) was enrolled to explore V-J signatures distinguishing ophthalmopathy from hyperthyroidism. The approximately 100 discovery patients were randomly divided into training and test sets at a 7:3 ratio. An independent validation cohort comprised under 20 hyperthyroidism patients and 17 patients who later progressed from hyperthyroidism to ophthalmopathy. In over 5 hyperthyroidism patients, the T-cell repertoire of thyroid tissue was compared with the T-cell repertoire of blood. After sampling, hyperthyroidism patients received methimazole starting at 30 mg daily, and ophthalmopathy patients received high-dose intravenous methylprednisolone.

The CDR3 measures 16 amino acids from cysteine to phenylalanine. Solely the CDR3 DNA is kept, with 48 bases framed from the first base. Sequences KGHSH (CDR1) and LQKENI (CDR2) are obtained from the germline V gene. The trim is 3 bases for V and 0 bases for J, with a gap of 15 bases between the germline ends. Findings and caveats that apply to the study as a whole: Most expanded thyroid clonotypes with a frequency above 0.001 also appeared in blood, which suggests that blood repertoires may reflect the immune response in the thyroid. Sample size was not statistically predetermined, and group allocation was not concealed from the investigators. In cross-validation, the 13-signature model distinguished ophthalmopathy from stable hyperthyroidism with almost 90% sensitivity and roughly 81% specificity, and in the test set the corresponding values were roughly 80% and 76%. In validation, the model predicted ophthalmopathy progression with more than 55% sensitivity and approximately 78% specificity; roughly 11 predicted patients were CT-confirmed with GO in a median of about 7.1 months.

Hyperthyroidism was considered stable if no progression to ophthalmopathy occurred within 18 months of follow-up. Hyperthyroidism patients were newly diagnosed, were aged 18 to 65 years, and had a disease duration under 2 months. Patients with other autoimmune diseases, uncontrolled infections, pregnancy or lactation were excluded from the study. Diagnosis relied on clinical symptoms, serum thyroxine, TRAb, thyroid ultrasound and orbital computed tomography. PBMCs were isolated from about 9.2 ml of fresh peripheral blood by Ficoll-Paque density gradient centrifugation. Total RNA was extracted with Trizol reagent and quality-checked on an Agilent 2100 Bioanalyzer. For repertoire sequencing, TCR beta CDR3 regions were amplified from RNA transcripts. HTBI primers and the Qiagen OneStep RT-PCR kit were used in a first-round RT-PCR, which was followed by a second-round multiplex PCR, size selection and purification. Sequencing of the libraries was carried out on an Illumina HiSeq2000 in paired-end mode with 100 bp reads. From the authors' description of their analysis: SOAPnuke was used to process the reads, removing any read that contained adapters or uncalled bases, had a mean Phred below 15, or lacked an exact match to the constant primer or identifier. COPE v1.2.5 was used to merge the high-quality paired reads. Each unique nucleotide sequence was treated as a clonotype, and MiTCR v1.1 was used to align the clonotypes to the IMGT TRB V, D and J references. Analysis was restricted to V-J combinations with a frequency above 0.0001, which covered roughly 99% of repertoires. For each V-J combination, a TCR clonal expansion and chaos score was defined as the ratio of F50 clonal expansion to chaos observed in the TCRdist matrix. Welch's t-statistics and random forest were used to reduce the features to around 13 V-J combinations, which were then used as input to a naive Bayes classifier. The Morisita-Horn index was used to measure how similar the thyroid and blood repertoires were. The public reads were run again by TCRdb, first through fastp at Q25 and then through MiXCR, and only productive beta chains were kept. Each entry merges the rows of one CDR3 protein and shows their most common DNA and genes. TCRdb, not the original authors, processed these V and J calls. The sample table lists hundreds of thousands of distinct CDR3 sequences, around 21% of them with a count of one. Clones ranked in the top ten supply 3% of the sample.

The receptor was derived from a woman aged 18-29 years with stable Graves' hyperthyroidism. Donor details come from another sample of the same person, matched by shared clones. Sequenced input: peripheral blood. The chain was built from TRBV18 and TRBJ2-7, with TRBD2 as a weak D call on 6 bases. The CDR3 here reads CASSPRRVTSSYEQYF. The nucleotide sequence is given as TGTGCCAGCTCACCCCGGAGGGTCACTAGCTCCTACGAGCAGTACTTC.